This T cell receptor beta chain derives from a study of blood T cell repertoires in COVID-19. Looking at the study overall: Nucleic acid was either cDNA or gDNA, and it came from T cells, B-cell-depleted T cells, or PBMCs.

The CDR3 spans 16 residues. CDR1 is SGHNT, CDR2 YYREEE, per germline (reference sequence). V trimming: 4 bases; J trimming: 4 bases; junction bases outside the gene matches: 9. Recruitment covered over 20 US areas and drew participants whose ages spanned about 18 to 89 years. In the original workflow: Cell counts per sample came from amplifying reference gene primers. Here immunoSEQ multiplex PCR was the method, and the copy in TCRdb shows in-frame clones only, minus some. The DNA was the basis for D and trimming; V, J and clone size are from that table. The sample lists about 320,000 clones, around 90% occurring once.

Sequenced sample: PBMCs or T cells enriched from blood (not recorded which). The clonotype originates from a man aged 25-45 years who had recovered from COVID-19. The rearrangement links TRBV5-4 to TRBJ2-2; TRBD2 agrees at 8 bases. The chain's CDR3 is CASSRLLAETTGELFF. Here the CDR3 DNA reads TGTGCCAGCAGCCGCCTACTAGCGGAGACCACCGGGGAGCTGTTTTTT.